What follows are 7 T cell receptor beta chains derived from one specimen sequenced in a study of Ad26.COV2.S vaccination and SARS-CoV-2 variants. Only in-frame clones appear in the TCRdb table, and some are missing; sequencing was by immunoSEQ multiplex PCR. The data contain fewer than 500,000 clones, roughly nine tenths of them singletons. Treatment noted: roughly 18 received Ad26.COV2.S at low or high dose, single or two shots; about five received placebo; per-sample allocation not given. Sampling happened 63 days after the first vaccine or placebo injection. The starting material was peripheral blood, obtained in a trial of Ad26.COV2.S vaccine versus placebo. The receptors here all came from a person between 18 and 60 years old who received the Ad26.COV2.S COVID-19 vaccine or a placebo.

The rearrangement uses TRBV6-6 and TRBJ2-1, with unresolved D. V was pared by 7 bases and J by 8 bases, with 21 bases between. The germline V gene encodes CDR1 MNHNY and CDR2 SVGAGI (reference sequence). The CDR3 extends over 15 amino acids. The CDR3 DNA follows: TGTGCCAGCATCAACTGGGATATGAGTTCCGATGAGCAGTTCTTC. It yields the protein CASINWDMSSDEQFF.

The V gene is TRBV27, the J gene TRBJ1-5, with a possible D match to TRBD1 (5 bases). Germline values: CDR1 MNHEY, CDR2 SMNVEV (reference sequence). V was clipped by 5 bases and J by 5 bases, with 16 bases between them. CDR3 length: 15 residues. CDR3 bases: TGTGCCAGCAGTCCAGGGATGAGGGCAGATCAGCCCCAGCATTTT. The encoded protein is CASSPGMRADQPQHF.

The chain uses TRBV6-5 and TRBJ1-6; possibly TRBD1 for D (6 bases). V was cut by 6 bases and J by 3 bases, with 12 bases left in between. CDR1 MNHEY and CDR2 SVGAGI come from the germline V gene. The CDR3 loop spans 15 amino acids. The CDR3 here is CASRGSRGYNSPLHF. In DNA form, the CDR3 reads TGTGCCAGCAGGGGCTCCAGGGGCTATAATTCACCCCTCCACTTT.

This clone has a handful of counts. The CDR3 loop is CASSWLHTGDTGELFF. The CDR3, as DNA: TGTGCCAGCAGCTGGCTTCACACAGGGGACACCGGGGAGCTGTTTTTT. The rearrangement uses TRBV7-9 and TRBJ2-2, with 7 bases aligning to TRBD1. V dropped 4 bases and J dropped 3; count of bases not matched to a gene: 8. This CDR3 comprises 16 residues. Germline assignment: CDR1 SEHNR and CDR2 FQNEAQ (reference sequence). Combining the CDR3 with reference TRBV7-9 and TRBJ2-2 gives the whole variable domain DTGVSQNPRHKITKRGQNVTFRCDPISEHNRLYWYRQTLGQGPEFLTYFQNEAQLEKSRLLSDRFSAERPKGSFSTLEIQRTEQGDSAMYLCASSWLHTGDTGELFFGEGSRLTVL.

The J gene is TRBJ1-2, the V gene TRBV7-9; 9 nucleotides align to TRBD1. The CDR3 sequence is 12 residues long. Germline V gives CDR1 SEHNR, CDR2 FQNEAQ (reference sequence). V was pared by 1 base and J by 12 bases, with 3 bases of the junction left unmatched. For the CDR3, the DNA is TGTGCCAGCAGCTTAGGACAGGGGGTGCACACCTTC. Its protein product is CASSLGQGVHTF.

This rearrangement joins TRBV29-1 to TRBJ1-2, with D maybe TRBD1 (6 bases). CDR1 is SQVTM and CDR2 is ANQGSEA in the germline V gene. With 3 bases removed from V and 4 bases from J, the gap between germline ends came to 15 bases. The CDR3 is 14 amino acids. The CDR3 sequence is CSVEGGAPPYGYTF. As DNA, the CDR3 is TGCAGCGTTGAGGGGGGGGCCCCTCCCTATGGCTACACCTTC.

The chain combines TRBV2 with TRBJ2-2; D remains ambiguous. The CDR3 is 14 amino acids. Trimming shortened V by 3 bases and J by 4 bases, and 9 bases separated the two germline ends. The germline CDR1 and CDR2 sequences are SNHLY and FYNNEI. This chain's CDR3 is CASSDRRITGELFF. The CDR3 nucleotides read TGTGCCAGCAGTGATCGGCGGATCACCGGGGAGCTGTTTTTT.